The source of this T cell receptor beta chain is a study of shared clonotypes between healthy human individuals. About the research overall: Three CD4 naive, three CD4 memory, two CD8 naive and one CD8 memory plate were used per donor.

Caucasian adults living in Nashville, Tennessee, provided all samples. The assay was run at deep level. Method: immunoSEQ multiplex PCR; TCRdb's copy keeps in-frame clones and lacks some. The repertoire includes roughly 1 million clones, more than 65% of them detected once, and about 1.5% sits in the top ten. Germline V gene lookup returns CDR1 SGHRS and CDR2 YFSETQ. Unmatched junction bases numbered 3, after V lost 1 base and J lost 4 bases. The CDR3 has 15 residues. A word on this clone: What it recognizes is unknown. This sample includes further DNA sequences coding for the same CDR3.

General study findings and limits: In contrast to clonotypes shared by all four donors, non-shared clonotypes had lower generation probabilities.

This receptor was identified in a man aged 18 to 29 in good health. This sequence joins TRBV5-1 and TRBJ2-2; TRBD1 agrees at 8 bases. Sequencing was carried out using memory CD4+ T cells sorted from blood. Noted subset: CD45RA-negative fraction. The CDR3 sequence is CASSLQTGGTGELFF. CDR3 coding DNA: TGCGCCAGCAGCTTGCAAACAGGGGGCACCGGGGAGCTGTTTTTT. Filled out from reference TRBV5-1 and TRBJ2-2, the complete variable domain reads KAGVTQTPRYLIKTRGQQVTLSCSPISGHRSVSWYQQTPGQGLQFLFEYFSETQRNKGNFPGRFSGRQFSNSRSEMNVSTLELGDSALYLCASSLQTGGTGELFFGEGSRLTVL.